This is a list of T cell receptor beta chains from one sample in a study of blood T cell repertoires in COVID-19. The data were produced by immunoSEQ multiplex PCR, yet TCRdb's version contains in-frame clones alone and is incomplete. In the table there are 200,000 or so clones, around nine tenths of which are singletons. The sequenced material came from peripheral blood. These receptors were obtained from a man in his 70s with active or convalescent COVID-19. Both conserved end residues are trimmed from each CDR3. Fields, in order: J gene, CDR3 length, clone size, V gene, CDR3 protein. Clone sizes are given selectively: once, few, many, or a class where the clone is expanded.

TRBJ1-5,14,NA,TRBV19,ASSQGSTPRNQPQH
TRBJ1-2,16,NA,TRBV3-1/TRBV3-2,ASSNIRQGAVGVDGYT
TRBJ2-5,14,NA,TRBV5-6,ASSVSSGGAQETQY
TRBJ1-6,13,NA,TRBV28,ASRPGGRDNSPLH
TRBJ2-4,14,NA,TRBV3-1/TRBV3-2,ARLNGTPVAKNIQY
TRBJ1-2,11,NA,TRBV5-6,ASSFDEGYGYT
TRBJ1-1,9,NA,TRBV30,AWSGQEEAF
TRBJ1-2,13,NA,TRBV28,ASSPLSHRGNGYT
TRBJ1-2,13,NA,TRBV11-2,ASSRTTGTSFGLT
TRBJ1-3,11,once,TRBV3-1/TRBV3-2,ASSQDQGNTIY
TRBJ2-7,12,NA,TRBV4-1,ASSPGESSYEQY
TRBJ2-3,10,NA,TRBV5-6,ASSLADDTQY
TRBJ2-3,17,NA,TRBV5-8,ASSRLAGGSAKLTDTQY
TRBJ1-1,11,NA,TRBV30,ARRGERGTEAF
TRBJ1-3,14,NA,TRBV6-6,ASGSLAKSSGNTIY
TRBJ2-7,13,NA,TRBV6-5,ASSPAGGPSYEQY
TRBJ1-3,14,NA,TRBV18,ASSPLRADTGNTIY
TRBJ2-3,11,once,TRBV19,ASSAPYSDTQY
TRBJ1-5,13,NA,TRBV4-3,ASSQDHGGGQPQH
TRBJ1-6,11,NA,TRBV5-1,ASTRGDNSPLH
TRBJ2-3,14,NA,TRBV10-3,AISSGLAGAGDTQY
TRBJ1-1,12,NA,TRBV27,ASSLGRGDTEAF
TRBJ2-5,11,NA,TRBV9,ASSVDNQETQY
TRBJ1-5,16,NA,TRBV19,ASSILDRRLVLIQPQH
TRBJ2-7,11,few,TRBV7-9,ASSFLGDYEQY
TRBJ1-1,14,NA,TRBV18,ASSAVFGGQNTEAF
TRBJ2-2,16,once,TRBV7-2,ASSPGTSGRTISGELF
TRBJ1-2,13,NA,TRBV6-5,ASSRVTGGGYGYT
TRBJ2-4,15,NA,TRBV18,ASSPTGVSFGKNIQY
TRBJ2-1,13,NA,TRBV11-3,ASSTDRVPYNEQF
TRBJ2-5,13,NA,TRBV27,ASSFGDRGLKTQY
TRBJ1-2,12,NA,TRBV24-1,ATSDLGQGSGYT